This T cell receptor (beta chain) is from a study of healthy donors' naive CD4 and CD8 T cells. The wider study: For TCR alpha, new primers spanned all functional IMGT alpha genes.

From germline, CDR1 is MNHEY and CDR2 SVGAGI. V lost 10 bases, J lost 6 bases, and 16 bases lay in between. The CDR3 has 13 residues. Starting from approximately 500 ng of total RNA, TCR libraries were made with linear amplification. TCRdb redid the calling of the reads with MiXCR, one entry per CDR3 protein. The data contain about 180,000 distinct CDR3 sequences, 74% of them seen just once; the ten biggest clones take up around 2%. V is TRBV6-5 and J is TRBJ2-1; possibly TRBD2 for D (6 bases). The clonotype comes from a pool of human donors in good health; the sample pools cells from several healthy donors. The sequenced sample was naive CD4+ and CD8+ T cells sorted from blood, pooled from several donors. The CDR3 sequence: CAISEGTFNEQFF. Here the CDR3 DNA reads TGTGCCATCAGCGAAGGGACTTTCAATGAGCAGTTCTTC.